The subject of this entry is one T cell receptor beta chain. These data are taken from a study of blood T cell repertoires in COVID-19. Overall study context: The analysed material was cDNA or gDNA that came from T cells, B-cell-depleted T cells, or PBMCs.

In the original processing: Estimated nucleated cell counts came from reference gene primer amplification. TCRdb keeps only in-frame clones here, not all; method: immunoSEQ multiplex PCR. Clone size and V and J calls were adopted from that table, with D and trimming inferred from the DNA. The table includes approximately 250,000 clones, 75% to 90% detected once. Germline-derived CDR1 and CDR2 are GTSNPN and SVGIG (reference sequence). V dropped 0 bases and J dropped 4; count of bases not matched to a gene: 9. The CDR3 covers 16 residues. This receptor was identified in a young woman who had recovered from COVID-19. Material: PBMCs or T cells enriched from blood (not recorded which). This chain connects TRBV30 to TRBJ2-1; 7 bases fit TRBD1. The CDR3 bases are TGTGCCTGGAGTGTACTTGACAGGGTGTTTTACAATGAGCAGTTCTTC. Translating it yields CAWSVLDRVFYNEQFF.